One sample yielded the 2 T cell receptor beta chains listed below, sequenced in a study of cytomegalovirus exposure and HLA in healthy donors (dated by TCRdb to about 2017). Preparation of the library involved the immunoSEQ multiplex PCR assay. For the multiplex PCR, a mixture combining 60 forward primers for TCR Vbeta segments and 13 reverse primers for TCR Jbeta segments was used. Here the immuneACCESS table is served through TCRdb, limited to in-frame sequences with V and J called. Missing clones are a known gap in these copies; in checked studies unresolved V genes cover under half, and the rest lacks a known reason. The sample table holds under 250,000 clones, of which around 81% were seen once. The biggest ten clones account for 8% of the sample. The sequencing sample was made of PBMCs. These receptors all stem from a woman in her sixties or seventies in good health and CMV-seropositive.

This chain uses TRBV11-2 with TRBJ1-2; the match to TRBD1 covers 9 bases. After removal of 5 bases from V and 6 bases from J, the junction contained 4 bases not matched to a gene. CDR1 SGHAT and CDR2 FQNNGV come from the germline V gene. The CDR3 loop spans 13 amino acids. CDR3 DNA: TGTGCCAGCAGCCCACAGGGGGCAGATGGCTACACCTTC. Its protein is CASSPQGADGYTF.

This clone was seen just once. V is TRBV6-6 and J is TRBJ1-1; D is possibly TRBD1 (6 bases). The CDR3 is 16 amino acids. Per the germline V gene, CDR1 is MNHNY and CDR2 is SVGAGI (reference sequence). Trimming shortened V by 5 bases and J by 5 bases, and 21 bases separated the two germline ends. This CDR3 reads CASSPRGRVGGTEAFF. The CDR3 nucleotides are TGTGCCAGCAGTCCGCGGGGGAGGGTAGGGGGGACTGAAGCTTTCTTT.